This T cell receptor (beta chain) was documented in a study of regulatory T cells in long-lasting Graves disease. Study-level information: Graves' patients with a new diagnosis had received antithyroid drugs under 3 months.

iRepertoire HTBI primers and Arm-PCR of CDR3 regions built TCR beta libraries. TCRdb re-called the multiplex PCR reads through MiXCR, storing one row per CDR3 protein. In the table there are around 420,000 distinct CDR3 sequences, roughly 16% of which are singletons. This clonotype was counted many times. Time point here: newly diagnosed GD, antithyroid drugs for less than 3 months. The TCR library was made from RNA that had been extracted from PBMCs in TRIzol. Per American Thyroid Association guidelines, Graves' disease was diagnosed. The sequencing used peripheral blood mononuclear cells (PBMCs), collected at new diagnosis, from a patient treated with antithyroid drugs. This sequence originates from a female donor with Graves disease.

The CDR3 DNA sequence: TGCAGTGCTGGGACTAGCGGGGGGGATGGGAATGAGCAGTTCTTC. Translating gives CSAGTSGGDGNEQFF. The rearrangement links TRBV20-1 to TRBJ2-1, with 16 bases aligning to TRBD2. Trimming took 5 bases from V and 7 from J; bases not matched to a gene: 5. The length of the CDR3 is 15 residues. Germline values: CDR1 DFQATT, CDR2 SNEGSKA (reference sequence).